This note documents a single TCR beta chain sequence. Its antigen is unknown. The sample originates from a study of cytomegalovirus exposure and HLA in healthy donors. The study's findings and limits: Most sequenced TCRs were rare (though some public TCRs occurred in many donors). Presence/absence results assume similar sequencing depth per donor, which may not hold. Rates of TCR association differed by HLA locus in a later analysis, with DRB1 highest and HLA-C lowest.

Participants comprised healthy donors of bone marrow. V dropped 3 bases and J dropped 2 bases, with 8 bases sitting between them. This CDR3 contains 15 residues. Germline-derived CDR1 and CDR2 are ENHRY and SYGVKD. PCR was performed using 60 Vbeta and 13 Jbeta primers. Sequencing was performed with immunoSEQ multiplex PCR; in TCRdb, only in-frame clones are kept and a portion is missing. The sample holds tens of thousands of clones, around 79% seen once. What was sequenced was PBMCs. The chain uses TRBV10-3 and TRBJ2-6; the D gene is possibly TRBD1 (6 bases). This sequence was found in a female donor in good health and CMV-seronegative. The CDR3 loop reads CAISEGGTGANVLTF. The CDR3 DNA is TGTGCCATCAGTGAAGGGGGTACTGGGGCCAACGTCCTGACTTTC.